This entry features one T cell receptor (beta chain) sequence. The CDR3 length is 17 residues. Germline V gene lookup returns CDR1 SEHNR and CDR2 FQNEAQ (reference sequence). V dropped 5 bases and J dropped 3 bases, with 23 bases sitting between them. This sample is drawn from a study of blood T cell repertoires in COVID-19. Whole-study context: Some COVID-19 samples were acute and others convalescent; all came from the United States, Italy and Spain.

Under the authors' procedure: Nucleated cell number was recorded as an estimate derived from reference gene primer amplification. Sequencing was performed with immunoSEQ multiplex PCR; in TCRdb, only in-frame clones are kept and a portion is missing. V and J calls and clone size come straight from that table; D and trimming were deduced from the DNA. The sample has roughly 250,000 clones, 85% to 90% seen once; the top ten hold about 4%. This rearrangement joins TRBV7-9 to TRBJ2-7; D is possibly TRBD2 (6 bases). This TCR came from a middle-aged woman with acute or convalescent COVID-19. Material: peripheral blood. CDR3 sequence: CASSRRDWGKKSYEQYV. CDR3 coding DNA: TGTGCCAGCAGCCGCCGGGACTGGGGAAAGAAGAGCTACGAGCAGTACGTC.